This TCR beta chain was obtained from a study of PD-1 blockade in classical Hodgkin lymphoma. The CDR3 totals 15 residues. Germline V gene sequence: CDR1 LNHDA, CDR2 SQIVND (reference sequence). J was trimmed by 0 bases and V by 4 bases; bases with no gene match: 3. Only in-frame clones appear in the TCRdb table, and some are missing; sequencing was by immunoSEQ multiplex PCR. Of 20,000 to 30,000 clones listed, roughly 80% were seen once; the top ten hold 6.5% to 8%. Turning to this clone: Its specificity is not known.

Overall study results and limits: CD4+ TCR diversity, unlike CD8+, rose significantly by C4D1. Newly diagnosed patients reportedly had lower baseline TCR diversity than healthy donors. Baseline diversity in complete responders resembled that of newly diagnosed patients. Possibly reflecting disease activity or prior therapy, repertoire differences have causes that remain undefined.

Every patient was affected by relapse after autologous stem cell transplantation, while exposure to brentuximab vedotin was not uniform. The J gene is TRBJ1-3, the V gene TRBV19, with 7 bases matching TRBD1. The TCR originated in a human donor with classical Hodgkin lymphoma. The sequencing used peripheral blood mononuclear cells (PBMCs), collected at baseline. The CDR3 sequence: CASSTYRGSGNTIYF. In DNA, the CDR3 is TGTGCCAGTAGTACCTACAGGGGCTCTGGAAACACCATATATTTT.